The following is a TCR beta chain sequence with its context. Its target is unknown. These data are taken from a study of T cell responses to AZD1222 COVID-19 vaccine. Study-level points and caveats: Following two doses of AZD1222, Spike-specific TCR breadth and depth rose. Unmutated variant regions reportedly attract nearly half of all spike-specific TCRs.

Data came from immunoSEQ multiplex PCR; TCRdb stores just in-frame clones and leaves some out. This table holds 150,000 or so clones, about nine tenths found once. The CDR3 spans 10 residues. With 7 bases removed from V and 8 bases from J, the gap between germline ends came to 11 bases. Germline V gives CDR1 SQVTM, CDR2 ANQGSEA. The chain links TRBV29-1 to TRBJ1-2; no firm D call. The receptor was derived from an adult in good health. Sequenced material: peripheral blood, taken on day 0 of AZD1222 vaccination. The CDR3 here is CSGLMDGYTF. The DNA of the CDR3 is TGCAGCGGTTTAATGGACGGCTACACCTTC.